Shown below are 13 T cell receptor beta chains from a single sample sequenced in a study of cytomegalovirus exposure and HLA in healthy donors. The PCR contained 60 Vbeta and 13 Jbeta primers. The assay was immunoSEQ multiplex PCR, and TCRdb's table has in-frame clones only and misses some. The listing contains 100,000 to 150,000 clones. Source material: PBMCs. These receptors were obtained from a man between 18 and 35 years old in good health and CMV-seronegative.

The chain uses TRBV7-2 and TRBJ1-1; possible D gene TRBD1, 5 bases. V dropped 2 bases and J dropped 5 bases, with 15 bases sitting between them. This CDR3 spans 15 amino acids. Per the germline V gene, CDR1 is SGHTA and CDR2 is FQGNSA. The CDR3 loop is CASSLQGPIRTEAFF. CDR3 nucleotide sequence: TGTGCCAGCAGCTTACAGGGCCCTATTAGGACTGAAGCTTTCTTT.

V and J are TRBV19 and TRBJ1-1; a possible D gene is TRBD1 (6 bases). The CDR3 is 16 amino acids. V was cut by 6 bases and J by 4 bases, with 21 bases left in between. Germline V CDR1 and CDR2: LNHDA, SQIVND (reference sequence). CDR3 bases: TGTGCCAGTAGGTTACAGGGAATCCGTTGGAGCACTGAAGCTTTCTTT. Amino acid sequence: CASRLQGIRWSTEAFF.

The V gene is TRBV9, the J gene TRBJ2-5; the D gene is possibly TRBD1 (6 bases). Germline loops: CDR1 SGDLS, CDR2 YYNGEE. The CDR3 has 15 amino acids. Between the trimmed V and J ends, which lost 2 bases and 5 bases, there was a span of 16 bases. The CDR3 coding sequence is TGTGCCAGCAGCGTCATGGGTCCTCAGGGGGAGACCCAGTACTTC. It encodes CASSVMGPQGETQYF. Complete variable domain (other parts from reference TRBV9 and TRBJ2-5): DSGVTQTPKHLITATGQRVTLRCSPRSGDLSVYWYQQSLDQGLQFLIQYYNGEERAKGNILERFSAQQFPDLHSELNLSSLELGDSALYFCASSVMGPQGETQYFGPGTRLLVL.

This sequence joins TRBV7-2 and TRBJ1-2; D call uncertain. Germline assignment: CDR1 SGHTA and CDR2 FQGNSA. The CDR3 totals 13 residues. V was pared by 5 bases and J by 8 bases, with 15 bases between. The CDR3 reads CASSPMGPRGYTF. DNA for the CDR3: TGTGCCAGCAGCCCTATGGGCCCTCGGGGCTACACCTTC.

CDR3 in DNA: TGTGCCTGCGGGACAGGGCTGTTCTATGGCTACACCTTC. This translates into CACGTGLFYGYTF. The chain joins TRBV30 to TRBJ1-2, with 9 bases fitting TRBD1. There are 13 residues in the CDR3. V was clipped by 6 bases and J by 4 bases; unmatched bases: 6. Germline CDR1 reads GTSNPN; CDR2 reads SVGIG (reference sequence).

The CDR3, as DNA: TGTGCCAGCAGTGTTGGGGGGGCGCACACTGAAGCTTTCTTT. It codes for CASSVGGAHTEAFF. The chain couples TRBV2 to TRBJ1-1; possibly TRBD1 for D (6 bases). In germline, CDR1 is SNHLY, CDR2 FYNNEI. Trimming stripped 4 bases from V and 3 bases from J, with 12 bases between. The CDR3 covers 14 residues. The whole variable domain, remainder taken from reference TRBV2 and TRBJ1-1, is EPEVTQTPSHQVTQMGQEVILRCVPISNHLYFYWYRQILGQKVEFLVSFYNNEISEKSEIFDDQFSVERPDGSNFTLKIRSTKLEDSAMYFCASSVGGAHTEAFFGQGTRLTVV.

This chain connects TRBV28 to TRBJ2-4; 9 bases are a match to TRBD1. The V and J ends lost 4 bases and 2 bases, in that order; junction bases with no gene match: 3. The CDR3 contains 15 residues. Germline lookup yields CDR1 MDHEN and CDR2 SYDVKM. CDR3 in amino acids: CASSWGQGTKNIQYF. CDR3 coding DNA: TGTGCCAGCAGTTGGGGACAGGGTACCAAAAACATTCAGTACTTC.

V usage is TRBV29-1 and J usage is TRBJ1-2, with 7 bases matching TRBD1. CDR3 length equals 13 residues. Germline CDR1 and CDR2: SQVTM and ANQGSEA. Trimming at V came to 8 bases and at J to 4 bases, leaving 10 bases not matched to a gene. The CDR3 sequence: CSCRTGRGYGYTF. In nucleotides, the CDR3 is TGCAGCTGCCGGACAGGAAGGGGCTATGGCTACACCTTC.

The V gene is TRBV11-1, the J gene TRBJ1-5; D is unresolved. The CDR3 runs to 13 residues. V shed 7 bases and J shed 4 bases, with 11 bases lying between them. Germline values: CDR1 SGHAT, CDR2 FQDESV (reference sequence). CDR3 DNA: TGTGCCAGCATGTTACGGGTAAATCAGCCCCAGCATTTT. Protein sequence: CASMLRVNQPQHF.

The chain is built from TRBV2 and TRBJ1-1, with D possibly being TRBD1 (6 bases). Germline lookup yields CDR1 SNHLY and CDR2 FYNNEI. This CDR3 region has 13 residues. V lost 4 bases and J 6 bases, leaving 12 bases between the germline ends. CDR3 protein: CASSGGRIAEAFF. Written as DNA, the CDR3 is TGTGCCAGCAGTGGGGGGCGCATCGCTGAAGCTTTCTTT.

The chain employs TRBV30 and TRBJ2-7; 11 bases are shared with TRBD1. The CDR3 is made up of 15 amino acids. The V gene's germline CDR1 is GTSNPN and CDR2 SVGIG (reference sequence). With V trimmed by 5 bases and J by 6 bases, 12 bases remained unmatched. CDR3 sequence (DNA): TGTGCCTGGGCCATCGGACAGGGGGCCCCCTTCGAGCAGTACTTC. Translating it yields CAWAIGQGAPFEQYF.

The chain links TRBV18 to TRBJ2-3; 9 nucleotides match TRBD2. The V and J ends lost 4 bases and 4 bases, in that order; junction bases with no gene match: 15. This CDR3 has 18 amino acids. The germline gives CDR1 KGHSH, CDR2 LQKENI. In DNA, the CDR3 is TGTGCCAGCTCACGCAGGACTAGCGCGCAACTGGGAGCAGATACGCAGTATTTT. It encodes CASSRRTSAQLGADTQYF.

This chain connects TRBV10-1 to TRBJ2-5, with D possibly matching TRBD1 (5 bases). Per the germline V gene, CDR1 is WNHNN and CDR2 is SYGVQD (reference sequence). V was clipped by 6 bases and J by 5 bases, with 10 bases between them. This CDR3 has 12 residues. This chain's CDR3 is CASSFPGETQYF. The CDR3 DNA is TGCGCCAGCAGCTTCCCAGGGGAGACCCAGTACTTC.